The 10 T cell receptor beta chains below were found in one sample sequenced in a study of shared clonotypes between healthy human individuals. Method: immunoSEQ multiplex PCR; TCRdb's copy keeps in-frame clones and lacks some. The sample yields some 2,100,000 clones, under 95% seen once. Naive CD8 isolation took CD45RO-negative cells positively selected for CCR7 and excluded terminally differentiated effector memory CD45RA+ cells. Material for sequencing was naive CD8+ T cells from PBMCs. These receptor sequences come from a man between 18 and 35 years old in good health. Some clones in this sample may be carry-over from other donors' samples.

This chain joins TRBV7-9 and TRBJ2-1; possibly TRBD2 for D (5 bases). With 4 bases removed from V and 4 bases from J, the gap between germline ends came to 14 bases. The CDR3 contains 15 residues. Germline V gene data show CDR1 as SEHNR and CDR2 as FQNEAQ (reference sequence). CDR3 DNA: TGTGCCAGCAGCTCGGACTTAACTGGATACAATGAGCAGTTCTTC. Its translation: CASSSDLTGYNEQFF. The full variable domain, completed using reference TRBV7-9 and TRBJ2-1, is DTGVSQNPRHKITKRGQNVTFRCDPISEHNRLYWYRQTLGQGPEFLTYFQNEAQLEKSRLLSDRFSAERPKGSFSTLEIQRTEQGDSAMYLCASSSDLTGYNEQFFGPGTRLTVL.

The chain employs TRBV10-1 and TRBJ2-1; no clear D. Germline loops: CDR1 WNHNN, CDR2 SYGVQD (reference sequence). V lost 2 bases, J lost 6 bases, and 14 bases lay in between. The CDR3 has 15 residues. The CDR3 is CASSEVPDLGNEQFF. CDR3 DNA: TGCGCCAGCAGTGAGGTCCCCGACTTAGGCAATGAGCAGTTCTTC.

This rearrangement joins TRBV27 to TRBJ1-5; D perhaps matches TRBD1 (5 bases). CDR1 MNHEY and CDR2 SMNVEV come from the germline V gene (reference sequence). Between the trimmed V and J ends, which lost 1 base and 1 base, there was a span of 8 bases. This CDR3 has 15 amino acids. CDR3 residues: CASSLWGQSNQPQHF. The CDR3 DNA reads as TGTGCCAGCAGTTTATGGGGCCAGAGCAATCAGCCCCAGCATTTT.

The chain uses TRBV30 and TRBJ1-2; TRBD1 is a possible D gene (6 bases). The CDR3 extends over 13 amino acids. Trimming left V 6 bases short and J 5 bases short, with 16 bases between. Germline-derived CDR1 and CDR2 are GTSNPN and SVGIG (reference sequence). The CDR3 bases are TGTGCCTGCCGGGTCAGGGGCGAATATGGCTACACCTTC. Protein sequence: CACRVRGEYGYTF. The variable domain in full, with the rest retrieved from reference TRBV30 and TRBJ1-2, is SQTIHQWPATLVQPVGSPLSLECTVEGTSNPNLYWYRQAAGRGLQLLFYSVGIGQISSEVPQNLSASRPQDRQFILSSKKLLLSDSGFYLCACRVRGEYGYTFGSGTRLTVV.

The CDR3 loop is CASSTSFEPNTEAFF. CDR3 nucleotide sequence: TGTGCCAGCAGTACCAGTTTTGAGCCCAACACTGAAGCTTTCTTT. This sequence joins TRBV11-3 and TRBJ1-1; D is unresolved. Germline V gene lookup returns CDR1 SGHNT and CDR2 YENEEA. The CDR3 covers 15 residues. V lost 6 bases and J 2 bases, leaving 16 bases between the germline ends.

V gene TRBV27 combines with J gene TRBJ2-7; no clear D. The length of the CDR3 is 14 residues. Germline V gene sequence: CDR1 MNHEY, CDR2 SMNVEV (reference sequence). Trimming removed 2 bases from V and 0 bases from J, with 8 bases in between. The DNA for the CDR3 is TGTGCCAGCAGTTTAGCCCAGACCTCCTACGAGCAGTACTTC. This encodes CASSLAQTSYEQYF.

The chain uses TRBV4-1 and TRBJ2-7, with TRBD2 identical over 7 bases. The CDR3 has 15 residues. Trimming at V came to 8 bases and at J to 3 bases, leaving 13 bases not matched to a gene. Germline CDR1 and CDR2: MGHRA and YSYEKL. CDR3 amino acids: CASRYLASGDYEQYF. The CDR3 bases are TGCGCCAGCCGGTACCTCGCTAGCGGTGACTACGAGCAGTACTTC.

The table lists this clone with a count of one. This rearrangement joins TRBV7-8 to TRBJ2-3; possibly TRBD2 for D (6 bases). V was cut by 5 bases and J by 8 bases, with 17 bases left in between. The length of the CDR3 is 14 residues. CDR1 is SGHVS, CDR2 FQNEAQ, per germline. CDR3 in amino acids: CASSPGWGVGTQYF. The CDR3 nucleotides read TGTGCCAGCAGCCCAGGCTGGGGGGTTGGTACGCAGTATTTT. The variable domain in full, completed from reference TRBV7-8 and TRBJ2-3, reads GAGVSQSPRYKVAKRGQDVALRCDPISGHVSLFWYQQALGQGPEFLTYFQNEAQLDKSGLPSDRFFAERPEGSVSTLKIQRTQQEDSAVYLCASSPGWGVGTQYFGPGTRLTVL.

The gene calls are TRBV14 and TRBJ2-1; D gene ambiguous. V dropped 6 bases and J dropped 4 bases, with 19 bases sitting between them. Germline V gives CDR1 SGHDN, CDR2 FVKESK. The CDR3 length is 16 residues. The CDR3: CASSPGPLTIYNEQFF. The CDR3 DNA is TGTGCCAGCAGTCCTGGTCCTCTGACCATATACAATGAGCAGTTCTTC. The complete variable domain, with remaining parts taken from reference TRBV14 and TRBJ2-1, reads EAGVTQFPSHSVIEKGQTVTLRCDPISGHDNLYWYRRVMGKEIKFLLHFVKESKQDESGMPNNRFLAERTGGTYSTLKVQPAELEDSGVYFCASSPGPLTIYNEQFFGPGTRLTVL.

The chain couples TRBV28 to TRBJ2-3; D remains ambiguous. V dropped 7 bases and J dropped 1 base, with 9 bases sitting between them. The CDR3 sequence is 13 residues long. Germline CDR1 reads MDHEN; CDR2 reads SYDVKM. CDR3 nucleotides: TGTGCCAGCACCCTTTTCGGCACAGATACGCAGTATTTT. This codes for CASTLFGTDTQYF.